Detailed here is one T cell receptor beta chain. Its antigen remains undetermined. The record has no base qualities; no much larger clone is one base away. The data derive from a study of beta chain features in type 1 diabetes (dated by TCRdb to the late 2010s). Notes on the research overall: Mean age, gender distribution, total cell number and subset yield were not different between patients and healthy donors. Whereas all 30 or so donors provided naive and central memory subsets, regulatory and stem cell-like memory subsets were isolated from just 8 patients and about eight healthy donors. A total of 107,917,701 sorted cells were examined across all samples, and the number of cells per subset was strongly correlated with RNA yield. In the study, TCRB repertoires of sorted circulating CD4+ T cell subsets from recently diagnosed type 1 diabetes patients were compared with those of matched healthy donors. Overall results and qualifications from the work: Shorter templates might be favored by PCR, yet because patient and control samples were amplified and corrected together, any such skew would affect both groups equally. Naive, central memory and regulatory TCRB repertoires appeared more similar among patients than among healthy donors. Patients with type 1 diabetes made fewer insertions and deleted more nucleotides at VDJ recombination sites, implying thymic rearrangement abnormalities. Because cDNA was sequenced instead of genomic DNA, highly expressing activated cells could be over-represented, though the groups showed no difference in activation or CD3 levels. Only small numbers of individuals were included in the HLA sub-analyses, which left unresolved whether HLA type had any influence on TCRB rearrangement. A moderate but significant shortening of TCRB CDR3 length was observed in type 1 diabetes patients in all four CD4+ subsets.

All of the isolated RNA was reverse transcribed with the High Capacity cDNA Reverse Transcription Kit, so expressed TCRB transcripts were sequenced. Deep immunoSEQ sequencing was applied to naive, central memory and regulatory T cell samples, giving an average of approximately 3.8 million total reads per sample. Sorted cells were lysed in RLT buffer, and RNA was extracted using DNase-treated RNeasy Micro or Mini kits according to cell number. Each cell subset was processed on its own to prevent cross-contamination, while patient and healthy donor samples were processed together. The immunoSEQ multiplex PCR was used to amplify TCRB sequences from cDNA, generating 87-bp fragments that spanned the CDR3 region. Sequencing of the amplicons was done on the Illumina HiSeq platform. As for the authors' bioinformatics: Synthetic template baselines were used to correct PCR bias computationally, reads within Hamming distance 2 were collapsed together, and singletons that could not be merged were discarded. Reads were aligned against IMGT to assign V, D and J genes, CDR3 length and insertions or deletions at six rearrangement sites. Clonotype counts were normalized to sorted cell number within each subset before computing true diversity and Gini coefficients with the tcR R package. The overlap coefficient, calculated on TCRB nucleotide sequences, was used to quantify repertoire sharing. Out-of-frame TCRB sequences from naive cells were analyzed to stand in for the pre-selection repertoire. TCRdb holds this immuneACCESS table with in-frame rearrangements only. Some clones are missing; in checked studies, unresolved V genes explain under half, and the rest has no known cause. For V, J and clone size, that table is used; D and trimming come from the DNA. The sample table contains hundreds of thousands of clones; only one count was recorded for roughly a sixth of them. More than 0.08% of the sample is in the top ten clones.

The CDR3 spans 15 residues, from the cysteine through the phenylalanine. Only CDR3 DNA is held: 45 bases, read in frame from base 1. After removal of 5 bases from V and 5 bases from J, the junction retains 6 bases not matched to a gene. Reading the germline V gene gives CDR1 SGHVS and CDR2 FQNEAQ. From each donor, a single peripheral blood sample of about 100 mL on average was drawn into heparinised tubes. Naive, central memory, regulatory and stem cell-like memory CD4+ T cells were sorted on a BD FACSAria II using a panel including CD45RO, CCR7, CD25, CD127, CD95 and CD27. A purity above 95% was achieved for all sorted populations. PBMCs were isolated immediately by Lymphoprep density gradient centrifugation and stained directly without culture. To minimize batch effects, samples were stained and sorted in pairs, one healthy donor with one patient per experiment.

The receptor was isolated from a man between 18 and 35 years old in good health. The chain couples TRBV7-8 to TRBJ2-3; 11 middle bases align to TRBD1. Material for sequencing was naive CD4+ T cells from blood. The meaning of the sample's cell subset or site label: true naive CD4+ T cells. The CDR3 region: CASSPGQGAQDTQYF. The nucleotides are TGTGCCAGCAGCCCAGGACAGGGGGCGCAAGATACGCAGTATTTT.